Described below is a single T cell receptor (beta chain) sequence and its context. Its antigen is not yet known. One base away there is no much larger clone; base qualities are not given. Reading the germline V gene (reference sequence) gives CDR1 LNHDA and CDR2 SQIVND. From cysteine to phenylalanine, the CDR3 is 13 amino acids long. The CDR3 DNA has 39 bases and is translated from base 1. V drops 3 bases and J drops 11 bases, leaving 14 bases in between. The data were obtained in a study of low-dose radiotherapy and immunotherapy resistance in tumors (dated by TCRdb to 2022 to 2024). Regarding the complete study: In Cohort 1, each fraction delivered 0.5 Gy every 2 weeks, and the prescribed total PTV dose was 6.5 Gy. Cohort 2 received 1 Gy per fraction every two weeks, with a total of 13 Gy over 26 weeks. Nivolumab was administered intravenously as a 240 mg flat dose every two weeks, and ipilimumab was administered intravenously at 1 mg/kg every six weeks. Cyclophosphamide 200 mg/m2 was given intravenously every two weeks, one day before each radiation and immunotherapy administration. Aspirin 300 mg was taken orally once daily by patients for four cycles, starting on cycle 1 day 1. The trial did not randomize participants into treatment groups. The translational analysis covered eight patients: three from the first dose cohort and the first five from the second dose cohort.

Donors were enrolled in RACIN, a single-arm phase I dose-escalation trial in which nivolumab, ipilimumab, aspirin, low-dose cyclophosphamide and low-dose radiotherapy were combined. Patients with advanced, TIL-negative solid tumors were considered eligible. First-strand cDNA was synthesized with Superscript III and a set of TRAV- and TRBV-specific primers, covering both TCRalpha and TCRbeta chains. TCRs were amplified with Phusion for 20 to 25 PCR cycles, with a constant-region primer paired with the adapter attached to the V primers. Amplification of the isolated mRNA was done with the MessageAmp II aRNA Amplification Kit, which involved a roughly 16-hour in vitro transcription at 37 degrees C. The Dynabeads mRNA DIRECT Purification Kit was used to isolate mRNA for TCR sequencing. Indexed Illumina adapters were added in a second Phusion PCR of 20 to 25 cycles, and the PCR products were purified with AMPure XP beads. In the authors' own workflow: Using custom Perl scripts, TCR sequences that encoded the same protein were pooled, out-of-frame sequences were dropped, and the abundance of each clonotype was calculated. Any TCR sequence backed by just one read was left out of the analysis. Repertoire metrics included Shannon entropy, Gini index, clonality, richness, and frequency of TCRs shared between repertoires. In-frame beta chains were kept once TCRdb had trimmed the public reads at Q25 with fastp and called clones with MiXCR. Rows matching on CDR3 protein sequence are summarized as one entry with the most common DNA and genes. It is TCRdb's table, rather than the study itself, that gives the V and J calls and clone size. Recorded for this sample are roughly 10,000 distinct CDR3 sequences; about 62% of them occurred a single time. 12% of the sample comes from the top ten.

This receptor was taken from a human donor with advanced metastatic prostate, ovarian, gallbladder or colorectal cancer (not recorded which). This table probably holds off-target reads from a library built for another chain. In this chain, TRBV19 is recombined with TRBJ1-5; TRBD1 is a weak D gene call, 6 bases matching. The bases are TGTGCCAGTAGTATTTCTTTCGACAGGACCCAGCATTTT. This is translated as CASSISFDRTQHF. Extended through the reference TRBV19 and TRBJ1-5 proteins, this CDR3 yields the full variable domain: DGGITQSPKYLFRKEGQNVTLSCEQNLNHDAMYWYRQDPGQGLRLIYYSQIVNDFQKGDIAEGYSVSREKKESFPLTVTSAQKNPTAFYLCASSISFDRTQHFGDGTRLSIL.